What follows are 14 T cell receptor beta chains derived from one specimen sequenced in a study of radiotherapy plus CTLA-4 blockade in lung cancer. Clones were sequenced by immunoSEQ multiplex PCR, and TCRdb holds only the in-frame ones, with some missing. The repertoire has around 110,000 clones, 80% to 90% of them found once; the top ten carry 6.9%. Sequencing used peripheral blood, obtained from a patient treated with radiotherapy plus ipilimumab. These receptors were collected from a human donor with non-small cell lung cancer that progressed on radiotherapy plus ipilimumab.

A single count supports this clone. The rearrangement links TRBV5-1 to TRBJ2-7; D unresolved. Germline assignment: CDR1 SGHRS and CDR2 YFSETQ. V was cut by 6 bases and J by 1 base, with 11 bases left in between. CDR3 size: 13 residues. In nucleotides, the CDR3 is TGCGCCAGCACGATAGGGTTGTCCTACGAGCAGTACTTC. This translates into CASTIGLSYEQYF.

This CDR3 is CASMTGNYQPQHF. CDR3 nucleotide sequence: TGTGCCAGCATGACAGGGAATTATCAGCCCCAGCATTTT. The V gene is TRBV6-1, the J gene TRBJ1-5, with TRBD1 matching 7 bases. The germline V gene encodes CDR1 MNHNS and CDR2 SASEGT. V trimming: 7 bases; J trimming: 5 bases; junction bases outside the gene matches: 5. This CDR3 has 13 residues.

The chain links TRBV19 to TRBJ1-5; D remains ambiguous. Germline lookup yields CDR1 LNHDA and CDR2 SQIVND (reference sequence). The CDR3 spans 13 residues. The V end was cut by 4 bases, the J end by 2 bases, with 6 bases between. Here the CDR3 reads CASSNGGNQPQHF. CDR3 coding DNA: TGTGCCAGTAGTAACGGGGGCAATCAGCCCCAGCATTTT.

The chain is built from TRBV7-9 and TRBJ1-1; D ambiguous. Trimming cost V 3 bases and J 3 bases, with 8 bases left between them. The CDR3 contains 13 residues. Germline V CDR1 and CDR2: SEHNR, FQNEAQ (reference sequence). CDR3 coding DNA: TGTGCCAGCAGCTTGAAGGGATACACTGAAGCTTTCTTT. Amino acid sequence: CASSLKGYTEAFF.

The V and J genes are TRBV2 and TRBJ2-7; 11 nucleotides match TRBD1. The CDR3 covers 15 residues. Germline V gives CDR1 SNHLY, CDR2 FYNNEI. Losses at the gene ends were 5 bases for V and 1 base for J; bases not matched to a gene: 4. The CDR3 coding sequence is TGTGCCAGCAGTAGTGGACAGGGGGCGTCCTACGAGCAGTACTTC. Translation: CASSSGQGASYEQYF. Drawing the rest from reference TRBV2 and TRBJ2-7, the complete variable domain is EPEVTQTPSHQVTQMGQEVILRCVPISNHLYFYWYRQILGQKVEFLVSFYNNEISEKSEIFDDQFSVERPDGSNFTLKIRSTKLEDSAMYFCASSSGQGASYEQYFGPGTRLTVT.

The chain has TRBV7-9 and TRBJ2-2, with a weak D call TRBD2 (6 bases). This CDR3 has 15 amino acids. V lost 1 base and J lost 4, with 10 bases in between. Germline assignment: CDR1 SEHNR and CDR2 FQNEAQ (reference sequence). The CDR3, as DNA: TGTGCCAGCAGCTTAGGGGGTAGCGGCACCGGGGAGCTGTTTTTT. Translation: CASSLGGSGTGELFF.

The V gene is TRBV30, the J gene TRBJ2-6; 7 bases agree with TRBD1. Trimming removed 5 bases from V and 3 bases from J; junction bases left unmatched: 1. The CDR3 contains 13 residues. The germline gives CDR1 GTSNPN, CDR2 SVGIG (reference sequence). CDR3 DNA: TGTGCCTGGGACAGGGTTGGGGCCAACGTCCTGACTTTC. This gives the protein CAWDRVGANVLTF. Supplemented by reference TRBV30 and TRBJ2-6, the full variable domain reads SQTIHQWPATLVQPVGSPLSLECTVEGTSNPNLYWYRQAAGRGLQLLFYSVGIGQISSEVPQNLSASRPQDRQFILSSKKLLLSDSGFYLCAWDRVGANVLTFGAGSRLTVL.

The chain carries TRBV9 and TRBJ2-3, with D tentatively TRBD2 (6 bases). The CDR3 loop spans 16 amino acids. With 0 bases removed from V and 1 base from J, the gap between germline ends came to 12 bases. The germline CDR1 and CDR2 sequences are SGDLS and YYNGEE. CDR3 DNA: TGTGCCAGCAGCGTAGGGTCTGGCGGGGGCACAGATACGCAGTATTTT. Its protein is CASSVGSGGGTDTQYF.

This chain joins TRBV28 and TRBJ1-1; 8 bases align to TRBD1. Trimming at V came to 3 bases and at J to 5 bases, leaving 5 bases not matched to a gene. Per germline, CDR1 MDHEN and CDR2 SYDVKM. The CDR3 contains 14 residues. The CDR3 protein is CASSLDRVRTEAFF. CDR3 nucleotides: TGTGCCAGCAGTTTGGACAGGGTACGGACTGAAGCTTTCTTT.

This clone has only one observation. The V gene is TRBV5-8, the J gene TRBJ2-4; D not resolved. With 2 bases removed from V and 7 bases from J, the gap between germline ends came to 10 bases. The CDR3 consists of 13 residues. Germline V gene sequence: CDR1 SGHTS, CDR2 YDEGEE. The CDR3 DNA reads as TGTGCCAGCAGCTTACAGATGCTTAACATTCAGTACTTC. It codes for CASSLQMLNIQYF.

This clone occurred a few times. V and J are TRBV6-6 and TRBJ1-1, with a tentative D call TRBD1 (5 bases). The CDR3 extends over 14 amino acids. Trimming cost V 4 bases and J 0 bases, with 9 bases left between them. CDR1 and CDR2 from the germline V gene are MNHNY and SVGAGI (reference sequence). CDR3 DNA: TGTGCCAGCAGTTTTACAGGTGTGAACACTGAAGCTTTCTTT. Residues: CASSFTGVNTEAFF.

The chain couples TRBV5-1 to TRBJ2-2, with no clear D. The length of the CDR3 is 14 residues. Germline V gene lookup returns CDR1 SGHRS and CDR2 YFSETQ. Trimming removed 4 bases at V and 0 bases at J, with 7 bases between. The CDR3 DNA is TGCGCCAGCAGCCCCCAAGCGAACACCGGGGAGCTGTTTTTT. Translation: CASSPQANTGELFF.

The chain is built from TRBV6-6 and TRBJ1-5, with D hard to call. CDR1 is MNHNY, CDR2 SVGAGI, per germline (reference sequence). The CDR3 consists of 15 residues. V lost 2 bases and J 2 bases, leaving 10 bases between the germline ends. CDR3 DNA: TGTGCCAGCAGTTACGCTCCTTCCGGCAATCAGCCCCAGCATTTT. It is translated as CASSYAPSGNQPQHF.

J is TRBJ1-5 and V is TRBV19; a possible D gene is TRBD1 (5 bases). The V gene's germline CDR1 is LNHDA and CDR2 SQIVND (reference sequence). The CDR3 has 14 amino acids. The CDR3 sequence is CAADRGGSNQPQHF. The CDR3 DNA is TGTGCGGCTGATAGGGGAGGGAGCAATCAGCCCCAGCATTTT. Based on the CDR3 plus reference TRBV19 and TRBJ1-5, the full variable domain is DGGITQSPKYLFRKEGQNVTLSCEQNLNHDAMYWYRQDPGQGLRLIYYSQIVNDFQKGDIAEGYSVSREKKESFPLTVTSAQKNPTAFYLCAADRGGSNQPQHFGDGTRLSIL.